This T cell receptor (beta chain) was identified during a study of T-cell memory formation after mild COVID-19. Study context: The two donors had largely donor-specific TCR clusters. Whole-study findings and limits: Those CD4+ clones that contracted were mainly in CM and EM (CD8+ ones in EMRA). Second-wave clones reaching peak frequency on day 37 lacked confirmed SARS-CoV-2 specificity. There was a balanced CD4/CD8 profile in clones contracting day 15 to 85, and later expanders leaned CD4+.

From the 5' RACE reads, TCRdb called clonotypes with MiXCR, one entry per CDR3 protein. The profile shows 350,000 to 500,000 distinct CDR3 sequences, more than 20% of them singletons. Regarding this clonotype: No antigen is known for it.

This CDR3 comprises 13 residues. V was cut by 4 bases and J by 4 bases, with 10 bases left in between. The chain recombines TRBV12-3 or TRBV12-4 with TRBJ1-1; D possibly corresponds to TRBD1 (6 bases). This clonotype was sampled from an adult woman who had mild COVID-19 (a few samples of this study predate the infection). Cell type and time point are not known. Sequencing input: PBMCs or a T cell subset sorted from them (not recorded which). CDR3: CASSSGAGTEAFF. CDR3 in DNA: TGTGCCAGCAGTTCAGGGGCGGGCACTGAAGCTTTCTTT.